This TCR beta chain appears in the sequencing data of a study of T cells expressing NK-cell markers. Study-level information: Sorted T-cell subsets CD3+CD56+NKG2C+, CD3+CD56+NKG2C- and CD3+CD56-NKG2C+ were TCR beta-sequenced. HCMV seropositivity marked most of the eight sequenced donors; one was seronegative.

TCRdb re-called the 5' RACE reads and gives one entry per CDR3 protein, without DNA. Its table records about 260,000 distinct CDR3 sequences. This CDR3 is built from 15 residues. Source material: blood T cells: a sorted CD56 or NKG2C T cell subset, CD4+ or CD8+ T cells, or bulk PBMC T cells (not recorded which). The origin of this receptor is a man between 18 and 35 years old in good health. This chain joins TRBV12-3 or TRBV12-4 and TRBJ1-4. CDR3 residues: CASSLHTATNEKLFF.